The T cell receptor (beta chain) described here comes from a study of T cells after posttransplantation cyclophosphamide. Cyclophosphamide on days +3 and +4 followed busulfan-fludarabine conditioning and a marrow graft. Germline V gives CDR1 LNHDA, CDR2 SQIVND (reference sequence). There are 17 residues in the CDR3. The V end was cut by 6 bases, the J end by 1 base, with 18 bases between. This clone came up many times. What it binds is unknown. Assay: immunoSEQ multiplex PCR; the TCRdb copy retains only in-frame clones and omits some. The record shows fewer than 12,000 clones for this sample, with no singletons present. Findings and limits, study-wide: Later blood repertoires were often dominated by clones from the donor CD8+ memory compartment. After PTCy, TRB diversity resembled that of CNI/methotrexate controls. Blood and skin or GI T cell repertoires showed limited TRB overlap.

The chain links TRBV19 to TRBJ2-2; D ambiguous. The sequences come from PBMCs, collected after allogeneic stem cell transplant with posttransplant cyclophosphamide. The origin of this receptor is a female patient between 40 and 50 years old who received an allogeneic stem cell transplant from a related donor, was CMV-positive, and had no GVHD. The T cells may partly be graft donor cells. This CDR3 is CASSNSISLLNTGELFF. The CDR3 bases are TGTGCCAGTAGCAACTCGATCTCACTGTTGAACACCGGGGAGCTGTTTTTT.